A single T cell receptor beta chain is shown here with its context. The antigen is not known. Germline CDR1 and CDR2: DFQATT and SNEGSKA (reference sequence). The CDR3 consists of 19 residues. With V trimmed by 3 bases and J by 3 bases, 18 bases remained unmatched. The record originates from a study of blood T cells in healthy people across ages. Overall study findings and caveats: Roughly linearly, TCR beta diversity per million T cells fell as age increased.

With a J-beta primer mix and a sample-barcoded 5' primer, a second PCR ran 7 to 11 cycles. Each of the cDNA molecules was tagged by a template-switch adaptor with 12 random nucleotides. TCRdb redid the calling of the 5' RACE reads with MiXCR, one entry per CDR3 protein. Of around 1.5 million distinct CDR3 sequences listed, around 36% are singletons. The chain employs TRBV20-1 and TRBJ2-1, with 9 bases that match TRBD2. The source material was blood. This clonotype was obtained from a woman younger than 45 in good health. In DNA, the CDR3 is TGCAGTGCTAGTCTAGAGGGTAGCGGGAGAATTATGCGCTACAATGAGCAGTTCTTC. Its protein product is CSASLEGSGRIMRYNEQFF.